Shown below are 10 T cell receptor beta chains from a single sample sequenced in a study of Ad26.COV2.S vaccination and SARS-CoV-2 variants. Treatment in this sample: roughly 19 received Ad26.COV2.S at low or high dose, single or two shots; 5 received placebo; per-sample allocation not given. Vaccine and placebo recipients were sampled on day 63 after the first injection. Clones were read by immunoSEQ multiplex PCR, and TCRdb kept only the in-frame ones, dropping some. This table has about 480,000 clones, approximately 90% appearing once. This specimen consisted of peripheral blood, obtained in a trial of Ad26.COV2.S vaccine versus placebo. These receptors all stem from a person between 18 and 60 years old who received the Ad26.COV2.S COVID-19 vaccine or a placebo.

The J gene is TRBJ1-4, the V gene TRBV19; 7 nucleotides match TRBD1. Germline V gene data show CDR1 as LNHDA and CDR2 as SQIVND (reference sequence). The CDR3 extends over 13 amino acids. The junction had 4 bases not matched to a gene; V was cut back by 4 bases and J by 8 bases. In DNA form, the CDR3 reads TGTGCCAGTAGTACGCACAGGGGCGAAAAACTGTTTTTT. Residues: CASSTHRGEKLFF.

This chain's CDR3 is CASRKFVGANVLTF. In DNA form, the CDR3 reads TGTGCCAGCAGAAAGTTCGTTGGGGCCAACGTCCTGACTTTC. The chain couples TRBV5-6 to TRBJ2-6; D is ambiguous. V lost 5 bases and J lost 3, with 9 bases in between. This CDR3 is built from 14 residues. The germline gives CDR1 SGHDT, CDR2 YYEEEE.

Details on this clone: The same CDR3 also results from other DNA sequences found in this sample. This rearrangement joins TRBV20-1 to TRBJ1-1; possibly TRBD1 for D (6 bases). There are 11 residues in the CDR3. CDR1 and CDR2 from the germline V gene are DFQATT and SNEGSKA (reference sequence). Trimming pared 5 bases from V and 4 bases from J, leaving 8 bases between. CDR3 loop: CSARGGTEAFF. CDR3 sequence (DNA): TGCAGTGCTCGAGGGGGCACTGAAGCTTTCTTT.

The genes are TRBV13 and TRBJ2-1; D remains unclear. This CDR3 is built from 17 residues. CDR1 is PRHDT, CDR2 FYEKMQ, per germline (reference sequence). V was cut by 2 bases and J by 4 bases, with 18 bases left in between. CDR3 region: CASSLPRARASYNEQFF. CDR3 coding DNA: TGTGCCAGCAGCTTACCCCGTGCCCGAGCTTCTTACAATGAGCAGTTCTTC. The full variable domain, in which reference TRBV13 and TRBJ2-1 provide the parts outside the CDR3, is AAGVIQSPRHLIKEKRETATLKCYPIPRHDTVYWYQQGPGQDPQFLISFYEKMQSDKGSIPDRFSAQQFSDYHSELNMSSLELGDSALYFCASSLPRARASYNEQFFGPGTRLTVL.

This chain connects TRBV6-2 or TRBV6-3 to TRBJ1-2, with D perhaps matching TRBD1 (5 bases). This CDR3 has 15 amino acids. V dropped 4 bases and J dropped 0 bases, with 12 bases sitting between them. Germline values: CDR1 MNHEY, CDR2 SVGEGT. CDR3 sequence reads: CASSFDSRSNYGYTF. The CDR3 nucleotides are TGTGCCAGCAGTTTCGACAGCCGCTCTAACTATGGCTACACCTTC.

This sequence joins TRBV5-6 and TRBJ1-2; perhaps TRBD1 as D (5 bases). The germline V and J ends were trimmed by 0 bases and 3 bases, with 9 bases remaining between them. The CDR3 has 14 residues. Germline V lookup: CDR1 SGHDT, CDR2 YYEEEE. The CDR3 nucleotides read TGTGCCAGCAGCTTGGAGGGACGGGACTATGGCTACACCTTC. Protein: CASSLEGRDYGYTF.

This chain links TRBV6-5 with TRBJ2-1; D is unclear. The CDR3 runs to 11 residues. V was shortened by 6 bases and J by 13 bases, with 13 bases between the two germline ends. Germline assignment: CDR1 MNHEY and CDR2 SVGAGI. Written as DNA, the CDR3 is TGTGCCAGCAGAACAACCATGATACAGTTCTTC. It encodes CASRTTMIQFF.

V and J are TRBV6-2 or TRBV6-3 and TRBJ2-3, with D hard to call. CDR1 MNHEY and CDR2 SVGEGT come from the germline V gene. Trimming shortened V by 6 bases and J by 2 bases, and 12 bases separated the two germline ends. This CDR3 is built from 14 residues. CDR3 coding DNA: TGTGCCAGCAGCCACGATAGGAACACAGATACGCAGTATTTT. Protein sequence: CASSHDRNTDTQYF.

The chain couples TRBV29-1 to TRBJ1-4, with a weak D call TRBD1 (6 bases). CDR3 size: 13 residues. The V end was cut by 6 bases, the J end by 7 bases, with 15 bases between. Germline lookup yields CDR1 SQVTM and CDR2 ANQGSEA. CDR3: CSVGGATGEKLFF. CDR3 in DNA: TGCAGCGTGGGGGGGGCCACGGGTGAAAAACTGTTTTTT. Drawing the rest from reference TRBV29-1 and TRBJ1-4, the complete variable domain is SAVISQKPSRDICQRGTSLTIQCQVDSQVTMMFWYRQQPGQSLTLIATANQGSEATYESGFVIDKFPISRPNLTFSTLTVSNMSPEDSSIYLCSVGGATGEKLFFGSGTQLSVL.

Comment on this clone: Other DNA sequences within the sample encode an identical CDR3. CDR3 sequence reads: CAWRETGSGNTIYF. CDR3 bases: TGTGCCTGGAGAGAGACCGGGTCTGGAAACACCATATATTTT. V usage is TRBV30 and J usage is TRBJ1-3; D gene unclear. CDR1 GTSNPN and CDR2 SVGIG come from the germline V gene (reference sequence). The CDR3 totals 14 residues. V was pared by 3 bases and J by 1 base, with 10 bases between.